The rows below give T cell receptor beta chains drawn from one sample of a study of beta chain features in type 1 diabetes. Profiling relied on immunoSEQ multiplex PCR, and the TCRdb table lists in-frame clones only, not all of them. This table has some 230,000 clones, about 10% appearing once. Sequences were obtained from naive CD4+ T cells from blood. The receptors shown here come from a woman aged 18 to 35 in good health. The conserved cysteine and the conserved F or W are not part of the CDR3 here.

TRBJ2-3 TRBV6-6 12 ATGSGRSTDTQY
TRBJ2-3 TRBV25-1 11 ASSVGTADTQY
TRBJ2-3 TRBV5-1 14 ASSLDWRGSTDTQY
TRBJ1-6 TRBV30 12 AWGTLPNNSPLH
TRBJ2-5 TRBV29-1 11 SVTTGDQETQY
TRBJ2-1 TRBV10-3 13 AISETSGVYNEQF
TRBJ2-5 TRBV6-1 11 ASSGTGQETQY
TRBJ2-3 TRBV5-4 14 ASSGTSGRGADTQY
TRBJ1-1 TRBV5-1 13 ASSLGAGKNTEAF
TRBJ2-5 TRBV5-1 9 ASSLQETQY
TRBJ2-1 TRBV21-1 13 ASSKPGTGNNEQF
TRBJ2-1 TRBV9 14 ASSALKGVSHNEQF
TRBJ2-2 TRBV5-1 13 ASSLVQANTGELF
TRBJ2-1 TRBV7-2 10 ASSLEAGEQF
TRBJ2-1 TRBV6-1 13 ASSEAGGPINEQF
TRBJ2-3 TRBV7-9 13 ASSSSGTSTDTQY
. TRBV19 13 ASSHRGGPSYEQY
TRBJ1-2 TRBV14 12 ASSQDRWASGYT
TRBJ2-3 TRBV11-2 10 ASSLVIDTQY
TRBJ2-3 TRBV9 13 ASSVGLAGGDTQY
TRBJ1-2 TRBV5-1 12 ASSTGTGNAGYT
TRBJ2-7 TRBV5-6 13 ASSKRQTGVHEQY
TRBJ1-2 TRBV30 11 AWRQGAGYGYT
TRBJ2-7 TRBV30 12 AWRVSGMSYEQY
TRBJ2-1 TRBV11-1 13 ASSFRRGIYNEQF
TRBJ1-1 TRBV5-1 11 ASSLASNTEAF
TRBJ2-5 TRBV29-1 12 SVGGLGSGETQY
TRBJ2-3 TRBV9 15 ASSVDPSGAMTDTQY
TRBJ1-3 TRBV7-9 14 ASSPLQGAYGNTIY
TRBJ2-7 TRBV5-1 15 ASSLGLAGGGSYEQY
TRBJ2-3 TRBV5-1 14 ASSLGLAGETDTQY
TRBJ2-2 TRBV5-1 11 ASSSYLGGELF
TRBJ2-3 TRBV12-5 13 ARTQQGASTDTQY
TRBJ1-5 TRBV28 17 ASTKTRGRGQFGNQPQH
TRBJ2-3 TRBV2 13 ASLREAGAIDTQY
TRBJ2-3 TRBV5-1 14 ASRPLAGEPTDTQY
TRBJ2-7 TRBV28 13 ASSLRAGGSYEQY
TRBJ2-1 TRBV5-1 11 ASSLGLNNEQF
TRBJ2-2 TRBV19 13 ASSIGGDGTGELF
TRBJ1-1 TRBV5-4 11 ASSRRGNTEAF
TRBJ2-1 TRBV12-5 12 ASGSGSANNEQF
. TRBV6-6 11 ASSYSEENEQY
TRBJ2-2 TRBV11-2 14 ASSPRTGGDTGELF